This TCR beta chain derives from a study of cytomegalovirus exposure and HLA in healthy donors. The V gene's germline CDR1 is GTSNPN and CDR2 SVGIG (reference sequence). The CDR3 is 13 amino acids. Trimming cost V 2 bases and J 4 bases, with 8 bases left between them. It was with 60 Vbeta and 13 Jbeta primers that the PCR ran. The method was immunoSEQ multiplex PCR; TCRdb's version includes in-frame clones alone and lacks a portion of them. The repertoire has under 200,000 clones, 85% of them found once; the top ten carry approximately 2.2%. The TCR was taken from a woman aged 50 to 60 in good health and CMV-seronegative. The specimen sequenced was PBMCs. J is TRBJ1-4 and V is TRBV30, with D perhaps TRBD1 (6 bases). The CDR3 DNA follows: TGTGCCTGGAGTTTACAGGGTAATGAAAAACTGTTTTTT. It yields the protein CAWSLQGNEKLFF.